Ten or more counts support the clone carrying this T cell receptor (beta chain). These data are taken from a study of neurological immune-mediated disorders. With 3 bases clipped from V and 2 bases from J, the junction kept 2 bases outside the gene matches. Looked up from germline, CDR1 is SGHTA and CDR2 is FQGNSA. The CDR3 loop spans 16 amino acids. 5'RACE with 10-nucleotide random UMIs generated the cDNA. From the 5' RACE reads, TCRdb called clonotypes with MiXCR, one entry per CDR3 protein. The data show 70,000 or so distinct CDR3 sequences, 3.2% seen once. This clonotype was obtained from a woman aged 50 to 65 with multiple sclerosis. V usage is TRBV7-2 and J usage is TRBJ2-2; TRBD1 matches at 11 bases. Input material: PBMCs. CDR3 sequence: CASSLRTGGNTGELFF. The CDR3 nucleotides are TGTGCCAGCAGCTTGCGGACAGGGGGCAACACCGGGGAGCTGTTTTTT.